A selection of T cell receptor beta chains follows, all from one sample in a study of T cell responses to AZD1222 COVID-19 vaccine. Profiled with immunoSEQ multiplex PCR; TCRdb holds only in-frame clones, not every one. The repertoire holds 100,000 to 150,000 clones, with roughly nine tenths as singletons. The specimen was peripheral blood, collected on day 0 of AZD1222 vaccination. The receptors come from an adult in good health. Each CDR3 is given with its conserved first and last residue. Each record gives: V gene, J gene, CDR3 protein.

>TRBV5-1|TRBJ1-2
CASSGDNYGYTF
>TRBV7-9|TRBJ2-1
CASRPTSVEQFF
>TRBV27|TRBJ2-7
CASRSYGRAYEQYF
>TRBV23-1|TRBJ1-4
CASSPGQGGEKLFF
>TRBV19|TRBJ2-7
CASSISLAYEQYF
>TRBV30|TRBJ2-3
CAWDERSGLITDTQYF
>TRBV12-3/TRBV12-4|TRBJ1-2
CASTPEWSGYTF
>TRBV7-9|TRBJ1-1
CANETGAIGEAFF
>TRBV6-2/TRBV6-3|TRBJ2-5
CASSSQPGRETQYF
>TRBV19|TRBJ1-4
CASSRGGQGNEKLFF
>TRBV9|TRBJ1-3
CASSPSSSGNTIYF
>TRBV27|TRBJ1-1
CASMRQLNTEAFF
>TRBV7-8|TRBJ1-1
CASSPLMGTEAFF
>TRBV7-9|TRBJ1-2
CASSSGPNYGYTF
>TRBV10-3|TRBJ2-2
CAISAPGLPTGELFF
>TRBV4-2|TRBJ2-2
CASSGGTGELFF